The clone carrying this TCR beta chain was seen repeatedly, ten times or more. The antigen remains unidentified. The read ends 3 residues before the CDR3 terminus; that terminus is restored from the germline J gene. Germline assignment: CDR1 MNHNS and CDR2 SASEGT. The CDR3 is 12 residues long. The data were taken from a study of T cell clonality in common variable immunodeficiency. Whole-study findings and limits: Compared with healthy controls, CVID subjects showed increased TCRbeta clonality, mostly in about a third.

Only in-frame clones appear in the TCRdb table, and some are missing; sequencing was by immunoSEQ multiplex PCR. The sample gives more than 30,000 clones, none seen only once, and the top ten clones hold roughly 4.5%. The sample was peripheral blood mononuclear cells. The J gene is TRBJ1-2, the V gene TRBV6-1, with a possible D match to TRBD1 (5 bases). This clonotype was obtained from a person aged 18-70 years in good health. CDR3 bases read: TGTGCCAGCAGTGATCAGGGAAGAGGC. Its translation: CASSDQGRG. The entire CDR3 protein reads CASSDQGRGYTF.